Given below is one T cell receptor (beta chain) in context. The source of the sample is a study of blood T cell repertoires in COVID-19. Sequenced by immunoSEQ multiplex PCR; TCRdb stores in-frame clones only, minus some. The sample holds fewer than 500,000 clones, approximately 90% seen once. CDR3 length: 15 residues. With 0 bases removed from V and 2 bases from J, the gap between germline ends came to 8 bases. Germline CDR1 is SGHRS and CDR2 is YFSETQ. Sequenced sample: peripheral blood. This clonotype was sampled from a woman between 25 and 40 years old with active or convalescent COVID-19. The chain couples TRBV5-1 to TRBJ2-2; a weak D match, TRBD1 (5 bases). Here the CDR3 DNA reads TGCGCCAGCAGCTTGGCACAGGTCAACACCGGGGAGCTGTTTTTT. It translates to CASSLAQVNTGELFF. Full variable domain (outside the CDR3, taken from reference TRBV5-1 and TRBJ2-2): KAGVTQTPRYLIKTRGQQVTLSCSPISGHRSVSWYQQTPGQGLQFLFEYFSETQRNKGNFPGRFSGRQFSNSRSEMNVSTLELGDSALYLCASSLAQVNTGELFFGEGSRLTVL.